This T cell receptor beta chain stems from a study of blood T cell repertoires in COVID-19. At the level of the study: From T cells, B-cell-depleted T cells, or PBMCs came the material, which was cDNA or gDNA.

Generated by immunoSEQ multiplex PCR, the TCRdb table keeps only in-frame clones and is missing some. The sample holds roughly 320,000 clones, just over 85% seen once. Germline CDR1 is SGHVS and CDR2 is FNYEAQ. V lost 2 bases and J lost 4; bases outside the gene matches: 2. The CDR3 covers 16 residues. Cohort allocation depended upon clinical history that participants reported. All recovered Cohort 3 donors got two negative PCRs, got clearance, or saw symptom resolution. The receptor's source is a man aged 25 to 40 who had recovered from COVID-19. The gene calls are TRBV7-6 and TRBJ2-1; 13 nucleotides agree with TRBD2. The sample consisted of PBMCs or T cells enriched from blood (not recorded which). CDR3 residues: CASSLRTSGSYNEQFF. CDR3 bases: TGTGCCAGCAGCTTACGGACTAGCGGGAGTTACAATGAGCAGTTCTTC.